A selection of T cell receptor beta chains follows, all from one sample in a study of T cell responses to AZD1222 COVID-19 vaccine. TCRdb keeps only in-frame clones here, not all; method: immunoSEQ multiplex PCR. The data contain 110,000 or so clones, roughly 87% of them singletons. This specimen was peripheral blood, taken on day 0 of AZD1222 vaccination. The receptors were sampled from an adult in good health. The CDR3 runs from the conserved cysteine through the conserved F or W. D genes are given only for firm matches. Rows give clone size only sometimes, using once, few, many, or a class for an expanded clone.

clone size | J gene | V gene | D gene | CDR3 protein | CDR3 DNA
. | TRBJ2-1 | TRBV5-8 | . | CASSLLWGGHGEQFF | TGTGCCAGCAGCTTGTTGTGGGGGGGCCACGGTGAGCAGTTCTTC
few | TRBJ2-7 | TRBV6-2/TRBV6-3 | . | CASSWLYEQYF | TGTGCCAGCAGCTGGTTGTACGAGCAGTACTTC
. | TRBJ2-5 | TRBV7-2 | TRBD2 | CASSLGTSGGGETQYF | TGTGCCAGCAGCTTAGGCACTAGCGGGGGGGGCGAGACCCAGTACTTC
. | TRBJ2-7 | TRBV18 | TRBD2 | CASSPGLAPLDEQYF | TGTGCCAGCTCTCCGGGACTAGCGCCGTTGGACGAGCAGTACTTC
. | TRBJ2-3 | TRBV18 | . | CASSPSSTDTQYF | TGTGCCAGCTCTCCTTCTAGCACAGATACGCAGTATTTT
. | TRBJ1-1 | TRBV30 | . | CAWSQRGEAFF | TGTGCCTGGAGTCAAAGGGGTGAGGCTTTCTTT
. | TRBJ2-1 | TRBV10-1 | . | CASSNRGGWNEQFF | TGCGCCAGCAGCAACAGGGGGGGTTGGAATGAGCAGTTCTTC
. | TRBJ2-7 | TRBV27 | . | CASGPLSYEQYF | TGTGCCAGCGGTCCCTTGTCCTACGAGCAGTACTTC
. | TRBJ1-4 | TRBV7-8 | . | CASSLVGGFNEKLFF | TGTGCCAGCAGCTTAGTTGGAGGGTTTAATGAAAAACTGTTTTTT
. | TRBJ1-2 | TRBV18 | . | CASSPDQQGRNYGYTF | TGTGCCAGCTCACCAGATCAACAGGGTCGGAACTATGGCTACACCTTC
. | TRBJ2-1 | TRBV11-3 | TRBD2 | CASSLNSGRSEQFF | TGTGCCAGCAGCTTAAATAGCGGGAGAAGTGAGCAGTTCTTC
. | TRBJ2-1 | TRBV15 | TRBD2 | CATSTSSGGLSNEQFF | TGTGCCACCAGCACCTCAAGCGGGGGTCTGAGCAATGAGCAGTTCTTC
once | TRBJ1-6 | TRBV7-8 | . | CASSPDSTGNSPLHF | TGTGCCAGCAGCCCAGACTCCACGGGGAATTCACCCCTCCACTTT
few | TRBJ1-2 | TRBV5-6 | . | CASSQGLGGYTF | TGTGCCAGCAGCCAGGGTCTTGGCGGCTACACCTTC
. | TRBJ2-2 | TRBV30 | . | CAWGNTGELFF | TGTGCCTGGGGTAACACCGGGGAGCTGTTTTTT
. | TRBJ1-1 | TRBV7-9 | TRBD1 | CASSLLGTGGEVTEAFF | TGTGCCAGCAGCTTATTAGGGACAGGGGGAGAAGTCACTGAAGCTTTCTTT
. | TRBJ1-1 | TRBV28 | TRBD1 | CASRALFWTGAMNTEAFF | TGTGCCAGCAGGGCTCTGTTCTGGACAGGGGCGATGAACACTGAAGCTTTCTTT
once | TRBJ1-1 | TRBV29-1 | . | CSVGLQGWGTEAFF | TGCAGCGTTGGACTACAGGGTTGGGGCACTGAAGCTTTCTTT
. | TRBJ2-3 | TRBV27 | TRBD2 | CASSSLGLAVLTDTQYF | TGTGCCAGCAGTTCCCTTGGACTAGCGGTCCTCACAGATACGCAGTATTTT
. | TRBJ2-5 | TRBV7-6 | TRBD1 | CASSLVGTEQETQYF | TGTGCCAGCAGCTTAGTCGGGACAGAACAAGAGACCCAGTACTTC
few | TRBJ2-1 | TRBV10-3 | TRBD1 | CAIRTGQGRYNEQFF | TGTGCCATCAGGACGGGACAGGGTCGCTACAATGAGCAGTTCTTC
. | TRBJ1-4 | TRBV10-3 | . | CAISEGVWLFF | TGTGCCATCAGTGAGGGGGTTTGGCTGTTTTTT
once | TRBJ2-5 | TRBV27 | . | CASSLLGGQAQETQYF | TGTGCCAGCAGTTTACTCGGGGGACAAGCCCAAGAGACCCAGTACTTC
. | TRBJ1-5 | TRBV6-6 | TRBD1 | CASRPGQGSNQPQHF | TGTGCCAGCAGACCGGGACAGGGTAGCAATCAGCCCCAGCATTTT
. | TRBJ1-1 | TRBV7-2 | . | CASSAPATGLNTEAFF | TGTGCCAGCAGCGCTCCCGCCACGGGGCTGAACACTGAAGCTTTCTTT
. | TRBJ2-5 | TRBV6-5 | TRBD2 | CASSSTGGETQYF | TGTGCCAGCAGTTCAACGGGGGGAGAGACCCAGTACTTC
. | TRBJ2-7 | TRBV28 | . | CASSSTGTAVAGVLSGGVYEQYF | TGTGCCAGCAGTTCGACCGGGACTGCGGTGGCTGGTGTGCTAAGCGGAGGGGTTTACGAGCAGTACTTC
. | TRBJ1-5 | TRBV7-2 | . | CASSLATLEPQHF | TGTGCCAGCAGCTTAGCCACCTTGGAGCCCCAGCATTTT
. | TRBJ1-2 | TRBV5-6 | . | CASSLDPASDYGYTF | TGTGCCAGCAGCTTGGATCCGGCCTCTGACTATGGCTACACCTTC
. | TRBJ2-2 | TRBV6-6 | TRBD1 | CASSRSRDRGLETGELFF | TGTGCCAGCAGCCGATCCCGGGACAGGGGGCTTGAAACCGGGGAGCTGTTTTTT
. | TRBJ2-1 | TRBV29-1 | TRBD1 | CSAETGGTNEQFF | TGCAGCGCGGAAACAGGGGGTACCAATGAGCAGTTCTTC
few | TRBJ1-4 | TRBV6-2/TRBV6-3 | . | CASSYLLPAEKLFF | TGTGCCAGCAGTTACCTACTTCCCGCCGAAAAACTGTTTTTT
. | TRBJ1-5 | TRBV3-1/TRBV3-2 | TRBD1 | CASSRGGWGQPQHF | TGTGCCAGCAGCCGAGGGGGCTGGGGTCAGCCCCAGCATTTT
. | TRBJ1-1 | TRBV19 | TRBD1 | CASSRFRTGGTEAFF | TGTGCCAGTAGTAGGTTCCGGACAGGGGGCACTGAAGCTTTCTTT
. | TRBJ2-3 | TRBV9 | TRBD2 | CASNSGGAETDTQYF | TGTGCCAGCAATAGCGGGGGGGCTGAGACAGATACGCAGTATTTT
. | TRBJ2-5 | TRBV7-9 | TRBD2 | CASSLGGGPETQYF | TGTGCCAGCAGCTTAGGGGGAGGGCCGGAGACCCAGTACTTC
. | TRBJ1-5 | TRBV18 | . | CASSPKGRASNQPQHF | TGTGCCAGCTCACCGAAGGGGAGGGCTAGCAATCAGCCCCAGCATTTT
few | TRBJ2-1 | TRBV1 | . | CTSSQEPGLGGSSYNEQFF | TGCACCAGCAGCCAAGAGCCTGGGTTGGGGGGGAGCTCCTACAATGAGCAGTTCTTC
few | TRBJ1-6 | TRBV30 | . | CAWSKGYNSPLHF | TGTGCCTGGAGCAAGGGGTATAATTCACCCCTCCACTTT